These 5 T cell receptor beta chains were sequenced from one sample in a study of T cell repertoires in cytomegalovirus infection. No antigen has been identified for these receptors. Each CDR3 protein is one row after TCRdb ran MiXCR on the reads. The sample consists of roughly 570,000 distinct CDR3 sequences, 40% of them appearing once. The sample in question was cultured PBMCs, obtained from culture after CMV antigen stimulation. These receptors were collected from a human donor in good health (CMV status not recorded). Some clones in this sample may be carry-over from other donors' samples.

The V gene is TRBV2, the J gene TRBJ2-3; 9 bases align to TRBD2. The J segment lost 4 bases and the V segment lost 7 bases, leaving 9 bases of the junction unmatched. This CDR3 contains 15 residues. Germline V CDR1 and CDR2: SNHLY, FYNNEI. CDR3 nucleotide sequence: TGTGCCAGCACCCAAGGGCGCGGGGGGGCAGATACGCAGTATTTT. This gives the protein CASTQGRGGADTQYF.

The chain employs TRBV24-1 and TRBJ2-1; D not resolved. The CDR3 length is 12 residues. Trimming cost V 1 base and J 8 bases, with 5 bases left between them. The germline gives CDR1 KGHDR, CDR2 SFDVKD. Here the CDR3 DNA reads TGTGCCACCAGTGATTTCCCGGATGAGCAGTTCTTC. It translates to CATSDFPDEQFF.

The chain joins TRBV7-9 to TRBJ2-1; a possible D gene is TRBD2 (6 bases). Germline assignment: CDR1 SEHNR and CDR2 FQNEAQ (reference sequence). The CDR3 sequence is 17 residues long. Trimming removed 5 bases from V and 4 bases from J, with 21 bases in between. The CDR3 here is CASSPRPRGLLYNEQFF. CDR3 DNA sequence: TGTGCCAGCAGCCCGAGGCCACGTGGACTATTATACAATGAGCAGTTCTTC.

The rearrangement links TRBV7-6 to TRBJ2-4; the match to TRBD1 covers 7 bases. From germline, CDR1 is SGHVS and CDR2 FNYEAQ. J was trimmed by 3 bases and V by 2 bases; bases with no gene match: 7. CDR3 length: 16 amino acids. CDR3 in DNA: TGTGCCAGCAGCTTACTCGGATGGGACAGCAAAAACATTCAGTACTTC. Protein sequence: CASSLLGWDSKNIQYF.

The chain links TRBV11-3 to TRBJ2-5; perhaps TRBD1 as D (6 bases). The CDR3 has 13 amino acids. CDR1 is SGHNT, CDR2 YENEEA, per germline. V lost 5 bases, J lost 4 bases, and 11 bases lay in between. CDR3 DNA: TGTGCCAGCAGCACAGGGAGAAGAGAGACCCAGTACTTC. Its translation: CASSTGRRETQYF.